The 25 T cell receptor beta chains below come from one sample, sequenced in a study of blood T cell repertoires in COVID-19. Sequenced by immunoSEQ multiplex PCR; TCRdb stores in-frame clones only, minus some. The sample has roughly 100,000 clones; around four fifths are singletons. The sample consisted of peripheral blood. These receptors came from a man aged 35 to 55 with active or convalescent COVID-19.

The chain employs TRBV19 and TRBJ1-2; the match to TRBD1 covers 8 bases. The V segment lost 7 bases and the J segment 0 bases; nucleotides outside the gene matches: 7. The germline CDR1 and CDR2 sequences are LNHDA and SQIVND (reference sequence). The CDR3 consists of 15 residues. CDR3 region: CASTPWGQANYGYTF. In DNA, the CDR3 is TGTGCCAGTACCCCTTGGGGACAGGCTAACTATGGCTACACCTTC. Supplemented by reference TRBV19 and TRBJ1-2, the full variable domain reads DGGITQSPKYLFRKEGQNVTLSCEQNLNHDAMYWYRQDPGQGLRLIYYSQIVNDFQKGDIAEGYSVSREKKESFPLTVTSAQKNPTAFYLCASTPWGQANYGYTFGSGTRLTVV.

The chain links TRBV25-1 to TRBJ2-1; 7 positions agree with TRBD1. Trimming took 6 bases from V and 13 from J; bases not matched to a gene: 18. CDR1 is MGHDK and CDR2 is SYGVNS in the germline V gene. This CDR3 has 15 amino acids. Here the CDR3 DNA reads TGTGCCAGCAGCGCAGACCGGACAGGAACTGGGAGTCAGTTCTTC. Amino acid sequence: CASSADRTGTGSQFF.

J is TRBJ2-2 and V is TRBV5-5, with TRBD1 matching 9 bases. The J segment lost 5 bases and the V segment lost 4 bases, leaving 3 bases of the junction unmatched. Germline CDR1 reads SGHKS; CDR2 reads YYEKEE (reference sequence). The CDR3 is 14 residues long. This chain's CDR3 is CASSTGGKTGELFF. The CDR3 DNA sequence: TGTGCCAGCAGCACAGGGGGCAAAACCGGGGAGCTGTTTTTT.

The chain is built from TRBV6-5 and TRBJ2-3, with D unresolved. CDR3 length equals 11 residues. Per the germline V gene, CDR1 is MNHEY and CDR2 is SVGAGI. V was clipped by 6 bases and J by 7 bases, with 8 bases between them. The CDR3 sequence: CASSASNTQYF. In DNA form, the CDR3 reads TGTGCCAGCAGCGCGTCCAATACGCAGTATTTT.

The chain uses TRBV6-5 and TRBJ1-2; 8 positions agree with TRBD1. The CDR3 length is 13 residues. Germline CDR1 reads MNHEY; CDR2 reads SVGAGI. V was clipped by 5 bases and J by 7 bases; unmatched bases: 6. CDR3 in amino acids: CASSPDRVVGYTF. The CDR3 DNA sequence: TGTGCCAGCAGTCCGGACAGGGTAGTTGGCTACACCTTC.

V usage is TRBV5-1 and J usage is TRBJ2-4; D possibly corresponds to TRBD1 (6 bases). V shed 4 bases and J shed 11 bases, with 16 bases lying between them. The CDR3 sequence is 13 residues long. Germline V gene lookup returns CDR1 SGHRS and CDR2 YFSETQ. CDR3 sequence: CASSQTTDRLQYF. In DNA, the CDR3 is TGCGCCAGCAGCCAAACCACTGACAGGCTTCAGTACTTC.

CDR3 in DNA: TGTGCCAGCAGGGACAGTTTGTTACCCCTCCACTTT. Protein product: CASRDSLLPLHF. This chain links TRBV2 with TRBJ1-6; the D gene is possibly TRBD1 (6 bases). The V and J ends lost 6 bases and 12 bases respectively, with 12 bases between them. The CDR3 extends over 12 amino acids. Germline CDR1 and CDR2: SNHLY and FYNNEI.

The J gene is TRBJ2-1, the V gene TRBV2; 13 positions match TRBD2. This CDR3 has 16 amino acids. Germline V gene lookup returns CDR1 SNHLY and CDR2 FYNNEI. V lost 3 bases, J lost 6 bases, and 5 bases stayed unmatched. The DNA of the CDR3 is TGTGCCAGCAGTGATCAGGGACTAGCGGGGACCAATGAGCAGTTCTTC. It is translated as CASSDQGLAGTNEQFF.

This chain connects TRBV6-2 or TRBV6-3 to TRBJ1-1, with 9 bases that match TRBD1. The CDR3 is made up of 17 amino acids. Germline loops: CDR1 MNHEY, CDR2 SVGEGT. Trimming at V came to 6 bases and at J to 0 bases, leaving 11 bases not matched to a gene. The CDR3 spells CASSRDRERLMNTEAFF. The CDR3 nucleotides read TGTGCCAGCAGCCGGGACAGGGAAAGACTAATGAACACTGAAGCTTTCTTT.

V gene TRBV29-1 combines with J gene TRBJ1-1; D is ambiguous. V lost 5 bases and J 2 bases, leaving 12 bases between the germline ends. CDR3 length: 13 amino acids. The germline CDR1 and CDR2 sequences are SQVTM and ANQGSEA. CDR3 DNA: TGCAGCGTTCAAGCCACAGTTAACACTGAAGCTTTCTTT. Translation gives CSVQATVNTEAFF.

The chain is built from TRBV2 and TRBJ1-6, with 7 bases matching TRBD1. CDR1 is SNHLY, CDR2 FYNNEI, per germline. The CDR3 runs to 16 residues. V lost 4 bases and J lost 3; bases outside the gene matches: 6. The CDR3 DNA reads as TGTGCCAGCAGTGGGAACAGGGGAGTCTATAATTCACCCCTCCACTTT. As protein: CASSGNRGVYNSPLHF.

This chain uses TRBV19 with TRBJ1-4, with 8 bases fitting TRBD1. The CDR3 extends over 15 amino acids. Trimming removed 3 bases from V and 8 bases from J; junction bases left unmatched: 8. CDR1 and CDR2 from the germline V gene are LNHDA and SQIVND (reference sequence). CDR3 coding DNA: TGTGCCAGTAGTATCTCCGGACAGGGAGGAGAAAAACTGTTTTTT. Protein: CASSISGQGGEKLFF.

The J gene is TRBJ2-1, the V gene TRBV29-1; 8 bases fit TRBD1. The CDR3 runs 17 residues. The ends lost 2 bases at V and 3 bases at J; junction bases unmatched: 12. CDR1 and CDR2 from the germline V gene are SQVTM and ANQGSEA. The CDR3 DNA follows: TGCAGCGTTGAACGGGCCGACAGGGGCGGATACTACAATGAGCAGTTCTTC. Residues: CSVERADRGGYYNEQFF.

This chain's CDR3 is CASSGGGSNQPQHF. The DNA for the CDR3 is TGTGCCAGCAGCGGGGGAGGGAGCAATCAGCCCCAGCATTTT. This sequence joins TRBV7-9 and TRBJ1-5; a possible D gene is TRBD1 (5 bases). Trimming pared 5 bases from V and 1 base from J, leaving 9 bases between. The CDR3 consists of 14 residues. Germline CDR1 and CDR2: SEHNR and FQNEAQ (reference sequence).

The chain has TRBV3-1 (or the pseudogene TRBV3-2) and TRBJ2-7; TRBD1 is a possible D gene (5 bases). Deletions cut 1 base from V and 4 bases from J, with 8 bases between. The germline V gene has CDR1 LGHDT and CDR2 YNNKEL (reference sequence). CDR3 length: 13 residues. CDR3 protein: CASSQGGDYEQYF. The DNA for the CDR3 is TGTGCCAGCAGCCAAGGGGGCGATTACGAGCAGTACTTC.

Here the CDR3 DNA reads TGTGCCAGCAGCCTACGACAGGGGGATAGCTACGAGCAGTACTTC. The encoded protein is CASSLRQGDSYEQYF. The chain couples TRBV11-3 to TRBJ2-7; TRBD1 agrees at 9 bases. Per the germline V gene, CDR1 is SGHNT and CDR2 is YENEEA. The CDR3 consists of 15 residues. Trimming removed 5 bases from V and 3 bases from J; junction bases left unmatched: 8.

This clone was seen a handful of times. The chain combines TRBV5-1 with TRBJ1-5; 8 bases are shared with TRBD1. Trimming took 2 bases from V and 6 from J; bases not matched to a gene: 4. The CDR3 extends over 14 amino acids. Germline-derived CDR1 and CDR2 are SGHRS and YFSETQ. CDR3 residues: CASSFGQGSQPQHF. The DNA for the CDR3 is TGCGCCAGCAGCTTCGGACAGGGTAGTCAGCCCCAGCATTTT. The whole variable domain, remainder taken from reference TRBV5-1 and TRBJ1-5, is KAGVTQTPRYLIKTRGQQVTLSCSPISGHRSVSWYQQTPGQGLQFLFEYFSETQRNKGNFPGRFSGRQFSNSRSEMNVSTLELGDSALYLCASSFGQGSQPQHFGDGTRLSIL.

V and J are TRBV5-5 and TRBJ1-1, with a weak D call TRBD1 (6 bases). V lost 4 bases and J lost 6, with 16 bases in between. Germline-derived CDR1 and CDR2 are SGHKS and YYEKEE (reference sequence). This CDR3 comprises 14 residues. CDR3 nucleotide sequence: TGTGCCAGCAGCCCGGGGGGGGCGAAGGCTGAAGCTTTCTTT. Protein product: CASSPGGAKAEAFF.

The genes are TRBV5-5 and TRBJ1-6; 8 bases fit TRBD1. Germline CDR1 SGHKS, CDR2 YYEKEE (reference sequence). V dropped 3 bases and J dropped 0; count of bases not matched to a gene: 5. The CDR3 covers 17 residues. The CDR3, as DNA: TGTGCCAGCAGCTCCCGGACAGGGAGCTCCTATAATTCACCCCTCCACTTT. Translated: CASSSRTGSSYNSPLHF.

This clone came up a few times. The chain couples TRBV19 to TRBJ2-2; TRBD2 might be the D (5 bases). Germline CDR1 LNHDA, CDR2 SQIVND (reference sequence). V dropped 6 bases and J dropped 3 bases, with 11 bases sitting between them. The CDR3 is 14 amino acids. The CDR3 coding sequence is TGTGCCAGTAGCAAACGGCGGGACACCGGGGAGCTGTTTTTT. It specifies CASSKRRDTGELFF.

The rearrangement uses TRBV20-1 and TRBJ1-4; D unresolved. Trimming took off 4 bases at V and 4 bases at J, with 4 bases between the two ends. From germline, CDR1 is DFQATT and CDR2 SNEGSKA (reference sequence). CDR3 size: 11 residues. In nucleotides, the CDR3 is TGCAGTGCTAAGCATAATGAAAAACTGTTTTTT. Translated: CSAKHNEKLFF.

The chain has TRBV18 and TRBJ1-5, with D hard to call. Looked up from germline, CDR1 is KGHSH and CDR2 is LQKENI. The CDR3 loop spans 16 amino acids. Trimming stripped 1 base from V and 0 bases from J, with 10 bases between. CDR3 sequence reads: CASSPQAPDSNQPQHF. In DNA form, the CDR3 reads TGTGCCAGCTCACCACAAGCTCCTGATAGCAATCAGCCCCAGCATTTT.

The rearrangement uses TRBV30 and TRBJ1-1; D is possibly TRBD1 (6 bases). The V end was cut by 4 bases, the J end by 0 bases, with 9 bases between. The CDR3 consists of 13 residues. The germline V gene encodes CDR1 GTSNPN and CDR2 SVGIG (reference sequence). CDR3 DNA sequence: TGTGCCTGGACCGGACAGCTGAACACTGAAGCTTTCTTT. This encodes CAWTGQLNTEAFF.

This chain connects TRBV5-4 to TRBJ2-5, with TRBD1 as a possible D gene (6 bases). V gave up 0 bases and J gave up 0 bases, with 12 bases separating them. Germline V gene sequence: CDR1 SGHNT, CDR2 YYREEE (reference sequence). CDR3 size: 16 residues. The CDR3, as DNA: TGTGCCAGCAGCTTGGGGCATCAGGGGTACCAAGAGACCCAGTACTTC. Translation gives CASSLGHQGYQETQYF.

The genes are TRBV12-3 or TRBV12-4 and TRBJ1-4; D ambiguous. The CDR3 runs to 12 residues. V lost 6 bases and J 7 bases, leaving 9 bases between the germline ends. CDR3 residues: CASSREVEKLFF. The CDR3 DNA reads TGTGCCAGCAGCCGGGAGGTTGAAAAACTGTTTTTT.